Listed below are T cell receptor beta chains from one sample, sequenced in a study of identical twins. TCRdb redid the calling of the 5' RACE reads with MiXCR, one entry per CDR3 protein. The sample includes around 450,000 distinct CDR3 sequences, 12% to 15% of them seen just once. This sample was also put to use in a study of yellow fever vaccine responses in identical twins.

The sample taken for sequencing was CD4+ T cells sorted from blood. These receptors all stem from a woman aged 18-35 years in good health. Both conserved end residues are part of each CDR3. Fields, in order: clone size, V gene, D gene, J gene, CDR3 DNA, CDR3 protein. The D gene is left open where the match is weak. The size entry is marked missing in some rows and otherwise reads once, few, many or a size class.

>.|TRBV4-2|TRBD2|TRBJ2-7
TGTGCCAGCAGCCATGGACTAGCGGGAGGGAACGAGCAGTACTTC
CASSHGLAGGNEQYF
>many|TRBV7-9|.|TRBJ2-3
TGTGCCAGCAGCTTAGCTGGAGGGACCACAGATACGCAGTATTTT
CASSLAGGTTDTQYF
>many|TRBV7-2|.|TRBJ1-1
TGTGCCAGCAGCCTTCAATTGAACACTGAAGCTTTCTTT
CASSLQLNTEAFF
>.|TRBV6-1|.|TRBJ2-7
TGTGCCAGCAGTCCGTATACCGGGACCCAGGTTTACGAGCAGTACTTC
CASSPYTGTQVYEQYF
>.|TRBV10-3|TRBD1|TRBJ2-5
TGTGCCATCAGTGATGTGGGACAGGGGAAAGAGACCCAGTACTTC
CAISDVGQGKETQYF
>.|TRBV6-1|.|TRBJ2-7
TGTGCCAGCAGGAGGCGACAGGCCGCCTACGAGCAGTACTTC
CASRRRQAAYEQYF
>.|TRBV28|.|TRBJ1-1
TGTGCCAGCACCAAAACCTTGGCTTTCTTT
CASTKTLAFF
>.|TRBV28|.|TRBJ2-7
TGTGCCAGCACTTCGTGGGACGAGCAGTACTTC
CASTSWDEQYF
>.|TRBV4-1|TRBD2|TRBJ2-5
TGCGCCAGCAGCATTTCCGGGACGGCGGGGGAGATCCAGTACTTC
CASSISGTAGEIQYF
>many|TRBV5-1|TRBD1|TRBJ1-4
TGCGCCAGCAGCCCGGGGACAGGGGATGAAAAACTGTTTTTT
CASSPGTGDEKLFF
>few|TRBV14|.|TRBJ2-5
TGTGCCAGCAGCCAAGATCCAGTGGTTGTGGAGACCCAGTACTTC
CASSQDPVVVETQYF
>.|TRBV5-1|.|TRBJ1-2
TGCGCCAGCAGCACATCCGGACAGCTTAACTATGGCTACACCTTC
CASSTSGQLNYGYTF
>few|TRBV5-5|TRBD1|TRBJ1-6
TGTGCCAGCAGCGTCAGGGGGGACTATAATTCACCCCTCCACTTT
CASSVRGDYNSPLHF
>.|TRBV24-1|TRBD1|TRBJ2-5
TGTGCCACCAGTGAGGGACAGGGGTTCACCACTCAAGAGACCCAGTACTTC
CATSEGQGFTTQETQYF
>.|TRBV7-2|TRBD1|TRBJ2-6
TGTGCCAGCAGCTTAGCTCAGGGGGCCCCCTCTGGGGCCAACGTCCTGACTTTC
CASSLAQGAPSGANVLTF
>few|TRBV11-2|.|TRBJ1-1
TGTGCCAGCAGCTTGGTCCCGGGGAACACTGAAGCTTTCTTT
CASSLVPGNTEAFF
>few|TRBV29-1|.|TRBJ2-2
TGCAGCGTCCTACTTCGGGGCGCCACCGGGGAGCTGTTTTTT
CSVLLRGATGELFF
>.|TRBV11-3|.|TRBJ2-5
TGTGCCAGCAGCCGCAGGGACCAAGAGACCCAGTACTTC
CASSRRDQETQYF
>.|TRBV20-1|TRBD2|TRBJ2-3
TGCAGTGCTAGGGGAGGGATCGGCACAGATACGCAGTATTTT
CSARGGIGTDTQYF
>.|TRBV10-3|TRBD1|TRBJ2-5
TGTGCCATCAGTGGGACAGGGTTTGAGACCCAGTACTTC
CAISGTGFETQYF
>many|TRBV7-2|TRBD2|TRBJ2-5
TGTGCCAGCAGCTTAGTAGCGGGAGGTGGTTCAGAGACCCAGTACTTC
CASSLVAGGGSETQYF
>few|TRBV7-9|TRBD1|TRBJ2-5
TGTGCCAGCAGCCCGGACAGGAGTCAGTACTTC
CASSPDRSQYF
>.|TRBV15|.|TRBJ2-7
TGTGCCACCAGCAGAGCGGAAGGGGGTGAACCCTACGAGCAGTACTTC
CATSRAEGGEPYEQYF
>.|TRBV28|.|TRBJ2-5
TGTGCCAGCAGTTTTCCCCGGGACTCACCCCAAGAGACCCAGTACTTC
CASSFPRDSPQETQYF
>.|TRBV15|.|TRBJ2-1
TGTGCCACCAGCAGTTGGGGGTTCGATGAGCAGTTCTTC
CATSSWGFDEQFF
>few|TRBV3-1|TRBD1|TRBJ2-7
TGTGCCAACAGCCCGGGACAGGGGTCCTACGAGCAGTACTTC
CANSPGQGSYEQYF
>few|TRBV14|.|TRBJ2-3
TGTGCCAGCAGCCAAGGCGTAACAGTACTTTATCCAGATACGCAGTATTTT
CASSQGVTVLYPDTQYF
>few|TRBV12-3/TRBV12-4|.|TRBJ2-7
TGTGCCAGCAGTCGCCGCGAGTTCCACGAGCAGTACTTC
CASSRREFHEQYF
>.|TRBV20-1|.|TRBJ1-6
TGCAGTGCTAGAGATCAGGGGACGTATAATTCACCCCTCCACTTT
CSARDQGTYNSPLHF
>.|TRBV6-4|.|TRBJ1-2
TGTGCCAGCAGTGACTCGAGTACAGGGTACTATGGCTACACCTTC
CASSDSSTGYYGYTF
>few|TRBV5-5|.|TRBJ2-2
TGTGCCAGCAGCTTGACAGAGAAGAACACCGGGGAGCTGTTTTTT
CASSLTEKNTGELFF
>few|TRBV7-3|TRBD2|TRBJ2-3
TGTGCCAGCAGCCCCCAGCTCGGGGGGACCTCAGATACGCAGTATTTT
CASSPQLGGTSDTQYF
>few|TRBV20-1|.|TRBJ1-2
TGCAGTGCTAGAGCTTCAGTCAGGGTCTATGGCTACACCTTC
CSARASVRVYGYTF
>few|TRBV28|TRBD1|TRBJ2-2
TGTGCCAGCAGTCCTCCCGGGACAGTTAACGCCGGGGAGCTGTTTTTT
CASSPPGTVNAGELFF
>few|TRBV7-9|TRBD1|TRBJ2-1
TGTGCCAGCAGCCTTAGGGGAGACAGGGCGATAGAGAATGAGCAGTTCTTC
CASSLRGDRAIENEQFF
>few|TRBV28|TRBD2|TRBJ2-7
TGTGCCAGCAGTTCACCGGGACTAATTGCCTACGAGCAGTACTTC
CASSSPGLIAYEQYF
>.|TRBV3-1|TRBD1|TRBJ1-5
TGTGCCAGCAGCCAAGGACAGGGTAGGGGACAGCCCCAGCATTTT
CASSQGQGRGQPQHF
>.|TRBV6-1|.|TRBJ2-7
TGTGCCAGCAGTCTGAGTGAGGCCTACGAGCAGTACTTC
CASSLSEAYEQYF
>few|TRBV15|.|TRBJ2-7
TGTGCCACCAGCAGAGCGAGTACGACTCCGGGTCACGAGCAGTACTTC
CATSRASTTPGHEQYF
>.|TRBV28|.|TRBJ1-6
TGTGCCAGCAGTTTACGGGCTTCACCCCTCCACTTT
CASSLRASPLHF
>.|TRBV20-1|TRBD2|TRBJ2-1
TGCAGTGCTAGAGAGCCTAGCGGGGGAAATGAGCAGTTCTTC
CSAREPSGGNEQFF
>.|TRBV7-2|.|TRBJ2-7
TGTGCCAGCAGCTTAGACGGGACCCCATACGACGAGCAGTACTTC
CASSLDGTPYDEQYF
>.|TRBV5-1|.|TRBJ2-3
TGCGCCAGCAGCTTCGGGACCAACACAGATACGCAGTATTTT
CASSFGTNTDTQYF
>many|TRBV12-3/TRBV12-4|.|TRBJ1-5
TGTGCCAGCAGTTTAGAACGGCGGAGAACTAGCAATCAGCCCCAGCATTTT
CASSLERRRTSNQPQHF
>.|TRBV29-1|.|TRBJ2-3
TGCAGCGTTGGGGGCGGAGATACGCAGTATTTT
CSVGGGDTQYF
>.|TRBV5-1|.|TRBJ1-1
TGCGCCAGCAGCTCCCTAGCGGACACTGAAGCTTTCTTT
CASSSLADTEAFF
>.|TRBV5-1|.|TRBJ2-3
TGCGCCAGCAGCCAACGACCCAAGGGAACACTACGGACAGATACGCAGTATTTT
CASSQRPKGTLRTDTQYF
>few|TRBV5-1|TRBD1|TRBJ2-4
TGCGCCAGCAGCTTGAACAGGGGAAACATTCAGTACTTC
CASSLNRGNIQYF
>few|TRBV6-5|TRBD1|TRBJ2-1
TGTGCCAGCAGTTCGCCCGAGGGATCCGGGACAGGGAGTGGTGAGCAGTTCTTC
CASSSPEGSGTGSGEQFF
>few|TRBV5-1|.|TRBJ2-5
TGCGCCAGCACCAACCCCGGGCTATGGGAGACCCAGTACTTC
CASTNPGLWETQYF
>.|TRBV6-1|TRBD1|TRBJ1-5
TGTGCCAGCAGTGAAGCGGACAGGGGCGGTCAGCCCCAGCATTTT
CASSEADRGGQPQHF
>.|TRBV4-2|TRBD2|TRBJ2-1
TGTGCCAGCAGCCAAGAGAGTTTGACTAGCGGGGGGGGATTCTACAATGAGCAGTTCTTC
CASSQESLTSGGGFYNEQFF
>few|TRBV29-1|.|TRBJ2-5
TGCAGCGTCACCCCCGGGGAGACCCAGTACTTC
CSVTPGETQYF
>.|TRBV20-1|.|TRBJ1-5
TGCAGTGCTAGAGACGGCAGGGCTTATCAGCCCCAGCATTTT
CSARDGRAYQPQHF
>.|TRBV7-8|.|TRBJ1-1
TGTGCCAGCAGCTTCGGGCCCTTGAACACTGAAGCTTTCTTT
CASSFGPLNTEAFF
>.|TRBV28|.|TRBJ2-2
TGTGCCAGCAGACAGGGCGGCGCCACCGGGGAGCTGTTTTTT
CASRQGGATGELFF